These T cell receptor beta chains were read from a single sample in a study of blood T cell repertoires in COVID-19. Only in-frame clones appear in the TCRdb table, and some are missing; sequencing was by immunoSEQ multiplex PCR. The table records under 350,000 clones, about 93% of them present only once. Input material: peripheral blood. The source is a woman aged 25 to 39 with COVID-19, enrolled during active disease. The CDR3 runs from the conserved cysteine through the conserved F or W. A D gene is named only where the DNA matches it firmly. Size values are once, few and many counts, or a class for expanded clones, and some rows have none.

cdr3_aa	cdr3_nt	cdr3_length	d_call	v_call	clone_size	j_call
CASSPGGLDGYTF	TGTGCCAGCAGCCCTGGAGGGTTAGATGGCTACACCTTC	13	-	TRBV2	-	TRBJ1-2
CASSLRTGGGLLSGNTIYF	TGTGCCAGCAGCTTACGGACAGGGGGTGGACTCCTCTCTGGAAACACCATATATTTT	19	TRBD1	TRBV9	-	TRBJ1-3
CASSVDFLGASTGELFF	TGTGCCAGCAGTGTCGACTTTCTAGGGGCTAGCACCGGGGAGCTGTTTTTT	17	-	TRBV6-1	-	TRBJ2-2
CAWSVLGHEQYF	TGTGCCTGGAGTGTACTGGGGCACGAGCAGTACTTC	12	-	TRBV30	-	TRBJ2-7
CASNPGQGAEKLFF	TGTGCCAGCAACCCGGGACAGGGGGCCGAAAAACTGTTTTTT	14	TRBD1	TRBV2	once	TRBJ1-4
CACRGGYNSPLHF	TGTGCCTGTAGGGGCGGTTATAATTCACCCCTCCACTTT	13	-	TRBV30	-	TRBJ1-6
CASSQGTSGRFTDTQYF	TGTGCCAGTAGTCAAGGGACTAGCGGGAGGTTTACAGATACGCAGTATTTT	17	TRBD2	TRBV19	once	TRBJ2-3
CASSQGLAGVETQYF	TGTGCCAGCAGCCAGGGACTAGCGGGAGTGGAGACCCAGTACTTC	15	TRBD2	TRBV6-2/TRBV6-3	-	TRBJ2-5
CASSEEAADTQYF	TGTGCCAGCAGTGAAGAAGCGGCGGATACGCAGTATTTT	13	-	TRBV2	-	TRBJ2-3
CASSFRILAGDGNEQFF	TGTGCCAGCAGCTTCCGTATACTAGCGGGAGATGGGAATGAGCAGTTCTTC	17	TRBD2	TRBV7-2	-	TRBJ2-1
CASSVASFVFF	TGTGCCAGCAGTGTGGCCAGTTTCGTGTTTTTT	11	-	TRBV25-1	once	TRBJ1-4
CASSQDGGGNQPQHF	TGCGCCAGCAGCCAAGACGGGGGAGGCAATCAGCCCCAGCATTTT	15	-	TRBV4-1	once	TRBJ1-5
CAGRRNSEDGYTF	TGTGCCGGCAGACGGAACTCGGAGGACGGCTACACCTTC	13	-	TRBV6-5	-	TRBJ1-2
CASSGTGFDKNIQYF	TGTGCCAGCAGCGGGACAGGGTTCGACAAAAACATTCAGTACTTC	15	TRBD1	TRBV5-6	-	TRBJ2-4
CASSFTSGARNEQFF	TGCGCCAGCAGCTTTACTAGCGGAGCGAGGAATGAGCAGTTCTTC	15	TRBD2	TRBV5-1	-	TRBJ2-1
CASSPGAGGHNEQFF	TGTGCCAGCAGCCCTGGGGCGGGGGGCCACAATGAGCAGTTCTTC	15	TRBD2	TRBV9	-	TRBJ2-1
CASRDDISGYEQYF	TGTGCCAGCAGGGACGATATTAGCGGCTACGAGCAGTACTTC	14	-	TRBV28	-	TRBJ2-7
CASSYKDSPTRGYTF	TGTGCCAGCAGTTACAAGGACAGTCCAACGCGTGGCTACACCTTC	15	-	TRBV6-2/TRBV6-3	-	TRBJ1-2
CASIGQPNTEAFF	TGTGCCAGCATAGGACAGCCGAACACTGAAGCTTTCTTT	13	-	TRBV2	-	TRBJ1-1
CASSLLAGSPSTDTQYF	TGTGCCAGCAGTTTATTAGCCGGGTCCCCTAGCACAGATACGCAGTATTTT	17	-	TRBV27	-	TRBJ2-3
CASSRDTFYQPQHF	TGTGCCAGCAGTAGGGACACCTTTTATCAGCCCCAGCATTTT	14	-	TRBV28	-	TRBJ1-5
CASSYWDTAYEQYF	TGTGCCAGCAGTTATTGGGACACAGCCTACGAGCAGTACTTC	14	-	TRBV6-6	-	TRBJ2-7